This entry lists 27 T cell receptor beta chains sequenced from one sample in a study of radiation and T cells in renal cell carcinoma. Sequencing was performed with immunoSEQ multiplex PCR; in TCRdb, only in-frame clones are kept and a portion is missing. The sample holds approximately 120,000 clones; around 83% are singletons and the top ten take around 3%. Time point specified: baseline pretreatment blood. Treatment: 15 Gy SBRT to primary tumor, nephrectomy 4 weeks later. The input for sequencing was blood, taken from a patient whose treatment included radiotherapy and nephrectomy. The receptors were sampled from a woman in her fifties or sixties with renal cell carcinoma.

The V call is TRBV6-6, the J call TRBJ1-2; 9 positions agree with TRBD1. After removal of 5 bases from V and 5 bases from J, the junction contained 6 bases not matched to a gene. The CDR3 runs to 14 residues. The germline CDR1 and CDR2 sequences are MNHNY and SVGAGI (reference sequence). CDR3 region: CASSPLGTGYGYTF. CDR3 nucleotides: TGTGCCAGCAGTCCCCTCGGGACAGGGTATGGCTACACCTTC.

The chain couples TRBV6-5 to TRBJ1-5, with 7 bases aligning to TRBD1. CDR1 MNHEY and CDR2 SVGAGI come from the germline V gene. J gave up 0 bases and V 4 bases, and 6 bases lay outside the gene matches. This CDR3 has 16 amino acids. The CDR3 region is CASSSAGGYSNQPQHF. The DNA for the CDR3 is TGTGCCAGCAGTTCAGCAGGGGGTTATAGCAATCAGCCCCAGCATTTT.

CDR3 amino acids: CASSLEVMNTEAFF. DNA for the CDR3: TGCGCCAGCAGCTTGGAGGTTATGAACACTGAAGCTTTCTTT. V usage is TRBV5-1 and J usage is TRBJ1-1; D gene unclear. The CDR3 has 14 residues. Germline assignment: CDR1 SGHRS and CDR2 YFSETQ. Trimming left V 0 bases short and J 0 bases short, with 6 bases between.

V usage is TRBV7-9 and J usage is TRBJ2-7; weak D call: TRBD1 (5 bases). V was shortened by 0 bases and J by 1 base, with 10 bases between the two germline ends. In germline, CDR1 is SEHNR, CDR2 FQNEAQ (reference sequence). The CDR3 sequence is 15 residues long. CDR3 residues: CASSLAWGQSYEQYF. CDR3 sequence (DNA): TGTGCCAGCAGCTTAGCCTGGGGCCAGTCCTACGAGCAGTACTTC.

The gene calls are TRBV5-6 and TRBJ2-5, with D uncertain. Germline V lookup: CDR1 SGHDT, CDR2 YYEEEE. This CDR3 contains 14 residues. V dropped 3 bases and J dropped 5 bases, with 14 bases sitting between them. CDR3 sequence reads: CASSWMPSPETQYF. The CDR3, as DNA: TGTGCCAGCAGCTGGATGCCGTCCCCGGAGACCCAGTACTTC.

The gene calls are TRBV7-9 and TRBJ2-1, with TRBD1 matching 7 bases. The ends lost 3 bases at V and 0 bases at J; junction bases unmatched: 8. The CDR3 sequence is 17 residues long. The germline gives CDR1 SEHNR, CDR2 FQNEAQ (reference sequence). The CDR3: CASSLGYRDSSYNEQFF. The CDR3 nucleotides are TGTGCCAGCAGCTTGGGCTACCGGGACAGCTCCTACAATGAGCAGTTCTTC.

The chain combines TRBV4-1 with TRBJ1-5; D perhaps matches TRBD1 (5 bases). There are 15 residues in the CDR3. Germline CDR1 is MGHRA and CDR2 is YSYEKL. V was shortened by 1 base and J by 9 bases, with 16 bases between the two germline ends. This CDR3 is CASSQVGTGVRPQHF. For the CDR3, the DNA is TGCGCCAGCAGCCAAGTCGGGACTGGGGTGAGGCCCCAGCATTTT.

This clone was seen once. The rearrangement joins TRBV4-3 to TRBJ2-2; D is uncertain. This CDR3 is built from 15 residues. Germline-derived CDR1 and CDR2 are LGHNA and YSLEER. The V gene lost 0 bases and the J gene lost 2 bases, with 7 bases spanning the gap. The CDR3 coding sequence is TGCGCCAGCAGCCAAGATAGAGGAAACACCGGGGAGCTGTTTTTT. Its protein product is CASSQDRGNTGELFF.

The chain carries TRBV5-1 and TRBJ2-7; D ambiguous. This CDR3 spans 12 amino acids. Per the germline V gene, CDR1 is SGHRS and CDR2 is YFSETQ. Deletions cut 0 bases from V and 4 bases from J, with 5 bases between. The DNA for the CDR3 is TGCGCCAGCAGCTTGGGTCAGTACGAGCAGTACTTC. It codes for CASSLGQYEQYF. The full variable domain, its missing parts supplied by reference TRBV5-1 and TRBJ2-7, is KAGVTQTPRYLIKTRGQQVTLSCSPISGHRSVSWYQQTPGQGLQFLFEYFSETQRNKGNFPGRFSGRQFSNSRSEMNVSTLELGDSALYLCASSLGQYEQYFGPGTRLTVT.

This clone has more than one count but fewer than ten. The chain joins TRBV14 to TRBJ2-2; D not resolved. CDR3 length: 14 amino acids. Trimming cost V 4 bases and J 5 bases, with 11 bases left between them. CDR1 and CDR2 from the germline V gene are SGHDN and FVKESK. The CDR3 here is CASSPDWPTGELFF. The CDR3 region has the DNA TGTGCCAGCAGCCCTGACTGGCCAACCGGGGAGCTGTTTTTT.

This clone was recorded many times. The V call is TRBV5-4, the J call TRBJ1-1; D is unclear. V was pared by 1 base and J by 1 base, with 14 bases between. Per germline, CDR1 SGHNT and CDR2 YYREEE (reference sequence). CDR3 size: 16 residues. The CDR3 region has the DNA TGTGCCAGCAGCTTGTTCTCGAGGCGGGAGAACACTGAAGCTTTCTTT. Protein: CASSLFSRRENTEAFF.

In its sample, this clone was seen many times. The J gene is TRBJ1-1, the V gene TRBV7-9; D possibly corresponds to TRBD1 (5 bases). Germline V CDR1 and CDR2: SEHNR, FQNEAQ (reference sequence). The CDR3 is 12 residues long. Trimming took off 4 bases at V and 10 bases at J, with 13 bases between the two ends. CDR3 region: CASSSEGTGAFF. The CDR3 DNA follows: TGTGCCAGCAGCTCGGAGGGGACGGGAGCTTTCTTT.

CDR3 amino acids: CASSAQIATNEKLFF. The CDR3 nucleotides are TGTGCCAGCAGTGCACAGATCGCAACTAATGAAAAACTGTTTTTT. The genes are TRBV25-1 and TRBJ1-4; D remains ambiguous. V gave up 4 bases and J gave up 0 bases, with 9 bases separating them. This CDR3 is 15 amino acids long. CDR1 MGHDK and CDR2 SYGVNS come from the germline V gene.

Only a few counts were recorded for this clone. The rearrangement joins TRBV7-6 to TRBJ1-1; D is unclear. Between the trimmed V and J ends, which lost 5 bases and 4 bases, there was a span of 14 bases. The CDR3 is made up of 14 amino acids. From germline, CDR1 is SGHVS and CDR2 FNYEAQ. In DNA form, the CDR3 reads TGTGCCAGCAGCCCCTTCTCGGGGAGCACTGAAGCTTTCTTT. Translation: CASSPFSGSTEAFF.

J is TRBJ2-2 and V is TRBV6-5; no clear D gene. The CDR3 is 14 residues long. Germline loops: CDR1 MNHEY, CDR2 SVGAGI. Between the trimmed V and J ends, which lost 2 bases and 5 bases, there was a span of 9 bases. The DNA of the CDR3 is TGTGCCAGCAGTTACGACCAGGCGACCGGGGAGCTGTTTTTT. Protein: CASSYDQATGELFF.

The chain has TRBV4-3 and TRBJ2-6; D is perhaps TRBD1 (6 bases). Germline CDR1 LGHNA, CDR2 YSLEER. This CDR3 comprises 17 residues. V was pared by 4 bases and J by 3 bases, with 16 bases between. The CDR3 bases are TGCGCCAGCAGCCGAAAGGGGGTGAGGGATGGGGCCAACGTCCTGACTTTC. Protein sequence: CASSRKGVRDGANVLTF.

The rearrangement links TRBV5-1 to TRBJ1-2; 12 positions match TRBD1. The germline V gene encodes CDR1 SGHRS and CDR2 YFSETQ. The CDR3 is 17 amino acids. Losses at the gene ends were 2 bases for V and 8 bases for J; bases not matched to a gene: 13. The CDR3 loop reads CASSLQPGTGGESGYTF. The CDR3 DNA follows: TGCGCCAGCAGCTTACAACCGGGGACAGGGGGCGAGTCAGGCTACACCTTC.

The rearrangement uses TRBV29-1 and TRBJ1-2, with D possibly matching TRBD1 (6 bases). Germline assignment: CDR1 SQVTM and CDR2 ANQGSEA. This CDR3 comprises 12 residues. Trimming pared 4 bases from V and 7 bases from J, leaving 13 bases between. CDR3 DNA: TGCAGCGTTGTGGGAGAAGGGGGTGGCTACACCTTC. Its translation is CSVVGEGGGYTF. The whole variable domain, filled in from reference TRBV29-1 and TRBJ1-2, reads SAVISQKPSRDICQRGTSLTIQCQVDSQVTMMFWYRQQPGQSLTLIATANQGSEATYESGFVIDKFPISRPNLTFSTLTVSNMSPEDSSIYLCSVVGEGGGYTFGSGTRLTVV.

This chain joins TRBV7-2 and TRBJ2-3; tentatively, D is TRBD1 (5 bases). V was trimmed by 3 bases and J by 4 bases, leaving 11 bases between them. CDR3 length equals 14 residues. CDR1 is SGHTA and CDR2 is FQGNSA in the germline V gene. In nucleotides, the CDR3 is TGTGCCAGCAGCTTCGGACAAAGCGCAGATACGCAGTATTTT. Translating it yields CASSFGQSADTQYF.

This chain links TRBV7-9 with TRBJ1-5; 7 bases map to TRBD1. In germline, CDR1 is SEHNR, CDR2 FQNEAQ (reference sequence). Losses at the gene ends were 4 bases for V and 5 bases for J; bases not matched to a gene: 11. This CDR3 is 16 amino acids long. The CDR3 coding sequence is TGTGCCAGCAGCTCTACTGGGACAGTCGCTGATCAGCCCCAGCATTTT. This encodes CASSSTGTVADQPQHF.

The table lists this clone with a few counts. One end of the junction varies from germline; a read error may be responsible. Written as DNA, the CDR3 is TGTGCCAGCAGTGTTAGGACAGCGAGTTCCATTTTC. This translates into CASSVRTASSIF. The V gene is TRBV2, the J gene TRBJ2-6, with D perhaps TRBD1 (6 bases). Germline V gene sequence: CDR1 SNHLY, CDR2 FYNNEI. CDR3 length: 12 residues.

The chain is built from TRBV28 and TRBJ1-1; no definite D call. The germline V and J ends were trimmed by 8 bases and 4 bases, with 11 bases remaining between them. The CDR3 contains 12 residues. Per the germline V gene, CDR1 is MDHEN and CDR2 is SYDVKM. The CDR3 DNA is TGTGCCAGCGGCTCTTGGGGCACTGAAGCTTTCTTT. Its protein is CASGSWGTEAFF.

The chain employs TRBV2 and TRBJ2-2; D is unclear. Germline assignment: CDR1 SNHLY and CDR2 FYNNEI. CDR3 size: 15 residues. Trimming cost V 6 bases and J 7 bases, with 18 bases left between them. The CDR3 here is CASSVRTRSVGELFF. The DNA for the CDR3 is TGTGCCAGCAGCGTCAGAACGCGGTCTGTCGGGGAGCTGTTTTTT.

This chain connects TRBV4-1 to TRBJ2-1; 12 positions agree with TRBD2. In germline, CDR1 is MGHRA, CDR2 YSYEKL. The CDR3 covers 15 residues. V was pared by 2 bases and J by 7 bases, with 3 bases of the junction left unmatched. CDR3 DNA sequence: TGCGCCAGCAGCCAACTAGCGGGGGGGTGGAATGAGCAGTTCTTC. It encodes CASSQLAGGWNEQFF.

The V call is TRBV6-1, the J call TRBJ2-5; unclear D gene. The CDR3 runs to 13 residues. V was clipped by 1 base and J by 2 bases, with 5 bases between them. Germline CDR1 MNHNS, CDR2 SASEGT. CDR3: CASSEVGQETQYF. The CDR3 DNA reads as TGTGCCAGCAGTGAAGTTGGGCAAGAGACCCAGTACTTC.

The gene calls are TRBV7-9 and TRBJ2-3, with D possibly being TRBD1 (5 bases). The germline CDR1 and CDR2 sequences are SEHNR and FQNEAQ (reference sequence). V lost 8 bases and J lost 0, with 12 bases in between. The CDR3 sequence is 14 residues long. The CDR3 DNA sequence: TGTGCCAGCCGTGCGGCAGGGAGCACAGATACGCAGTATTTT. Translated, it gives CASRAAGSTDTQYF.

V gene TRBV19 combines with J gene TRBJ2-2, with TRBD2 matching over 15 bases. This CDR3 contains 18 residues. Germline assignment: CDR1 LNHDA and CDR2 SQIVND (reference sequence). The V and J ends lost 4 bases and 4 bases, in that order; junction bases with no gene match: 7. This CDR3 reads CASSSGLAGGWGTGELFF. The CDR3 DNA sequence: TGTGCCAGTAGTAGCGGACTAGCGGGAGGGTGGGGCACCGGGGAGCTGTTTTTT.